This TCR beta chain was captured by sequencing in a study of shared clonotypes between healthy human individuals. About the study: CD4 naive cells filled three plates per donor, CD4 memory three, CD8 naive two and CD8 memory one. Study-wide points: Few donors restricted represented genetic and exposure-history diversity. Depth of sequencing was expected to influence donor clonotype sharing.

Naive CD8 cells comprised CD45RO-negative, CCR7-positively selected cells, excluding terminally differentiated effector memory CD45RA+ cells. Nashville, Tennessee was home to all donors, each a Caucasian adult. Produced via immunoSEQ multiplex PCR; TCRdb's table is partial and in-frame only. This sample has 700,000 to 950,000 clones, with 90% to 97% found just once. This CDR3 is 15 amino acids long. The germline gives CDR1 MDHEN, CDR2 SYDVKM. The germline V and J ends were trimmed by 2 bases and 0 bases, with 11 bases remaining between them. Regarding this clone: Its antigen is unknown.

The chain is built from TRBV28 and TRBJ2-7, with a weak D call TRBD1 (6 bases). The clonotype comes from a man aged 25 to 45 in good health. Sequenced sample: naive CD8+ T cells sorted from blood. The CDR3 sequence is CASSLRTAFSYEQYF. The CDR3 DNA reads as TGTGCCAGCAGTTTAAGGACAGCCTTCTCCTACGAGCAGTACTTC.